The TCR beta chain described here comes from a study of blood T cell repertoires in COVID-19. Using immunoSEQ multiplex PCR, the repertoire was profiled, and TCRdb retains in-frame clones only, with some absent. The data hold some 420,000 clones, with 80% to 90% observed a single time. Clinical history reported by participants formed the basis on which cohorts were assigned. Two negative PCRs, clearance, or symptom resolution characterized the recovered Cohort 3 donors. Sequencing was carried out using PBMCs or T cells enriched from blood (not recorded which). The TCR sequence derives from a man aged 25 to 45 who had recovered from COVID-19.

CDR3 sequence (DNA): TGTGCCAGCAGCATGCCGGGACTAGGGACTAGCGGGGAGCTGTTTTTT. This gives the protein CASSMPGLGTSGELFF. This chain joins TRBV28 and TRBJ2-2, with 8 nucleotides matching TRBD2. J gave up 7 bases and V 6 bases, and 13 bases lay outside the gene matches. Per germline, CDR1 MDHEN and CDR2 SYDVKM. CDR3 length equals 16 residues.